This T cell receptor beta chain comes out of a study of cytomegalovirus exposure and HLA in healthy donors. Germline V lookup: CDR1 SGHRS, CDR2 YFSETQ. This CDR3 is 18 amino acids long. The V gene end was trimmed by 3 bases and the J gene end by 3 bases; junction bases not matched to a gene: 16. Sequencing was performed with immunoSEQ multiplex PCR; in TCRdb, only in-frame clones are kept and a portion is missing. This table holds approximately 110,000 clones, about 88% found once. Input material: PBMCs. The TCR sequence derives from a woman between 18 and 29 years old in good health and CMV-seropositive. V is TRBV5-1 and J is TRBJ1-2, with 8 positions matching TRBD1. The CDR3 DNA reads TGCGCCAGCAGCTCCTCGAGGACAGGGAGGGGGATAGACTATGGCTACACCTTC. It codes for CASSSSRTGRGIDYGYTF.